Listed below are T cell receptor beta chains from one sample, sequenced in a study of blood T cell repertoires in COVID-19. The table came from immunoSEQ multiplex PCR; TCRdb's copy has only in-frame clones and leaves some out. Of a few hundred thousand clones detected, 80% to 85% appear once; the ten largest clones hold less than 2%. Source material: peripheral blood. The receptors originated from a middle-aged woman who had recovered from COVID-19. Both conserved end residues are trimmed from each CDR3.

v_call cdr3_aa
TRBV4-1 ASSQVIQGVGTDTQY
TRBV28 ASSSHGQTYEQY
TRBV5-6 ASSLETDNYGYT
TRBV11-2 ASSADSYNEQF
TRBV9 ASQLGTEHNEQF
TRBV7-2 ASSLRPMWREKLF
TRBV19 ASTDSGTLNYGYT
TRBV28 ASRNSGGATDTQY
TRBV19 ASSIGTGQETQY
TRBV27 ASSLIPPTRGRTNEKLF
TRBV5-6 ASSLQGHTEAF
TRBV7-3 ASSTQGGTEAF
TRBV2 ASSEALSNQPQH
TRBV5-4 ASSLWGTGSGYT